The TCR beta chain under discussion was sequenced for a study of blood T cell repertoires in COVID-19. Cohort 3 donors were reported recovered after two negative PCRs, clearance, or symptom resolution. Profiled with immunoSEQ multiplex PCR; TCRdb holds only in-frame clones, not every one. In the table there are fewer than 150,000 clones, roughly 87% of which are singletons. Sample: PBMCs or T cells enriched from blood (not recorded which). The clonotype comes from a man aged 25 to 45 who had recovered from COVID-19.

CDR3 in amino acids: CASSLSSNQPQHF. CDR3 nucleotides: TGTGCCAGCAGTTTATCTTCGAATCAGCCCCAGCATTTT. The chain carries TRBV27 and TRBJ1-5; D is uncertain. CDR1 is MNHEY, CDR2 SMNVEV, per germline (reference sequence). The germline V and J ends were trimmed by 0 bases and 4 bases, with 4 bases remaining between them. The CDR3 contains 13 residues.